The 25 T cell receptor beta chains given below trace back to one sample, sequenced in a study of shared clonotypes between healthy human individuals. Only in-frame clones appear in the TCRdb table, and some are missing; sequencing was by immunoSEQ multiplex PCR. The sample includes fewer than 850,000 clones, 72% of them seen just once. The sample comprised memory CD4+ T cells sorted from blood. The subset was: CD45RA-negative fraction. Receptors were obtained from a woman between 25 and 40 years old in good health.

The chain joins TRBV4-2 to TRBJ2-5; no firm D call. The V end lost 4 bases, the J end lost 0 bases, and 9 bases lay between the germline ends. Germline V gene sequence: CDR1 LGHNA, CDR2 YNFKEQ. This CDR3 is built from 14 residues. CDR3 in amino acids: CASSRGRNQETQYF. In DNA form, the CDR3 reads TGTGCCAGCAGCCGCGGACGCAACCAAGAGACCCAGTACTTC.

The CDR3 here is CASSIAGVLDEQYF. DNA for the CDR3: TGTGCCAGCAGTATAGCGGGAGTATTAGACGAGCAGTACTTC. The chain joins TRBV6-6 to TRBJ2-7; 9 nucleotides line up with TRBD2. Germline lookup yields CDR1 MNHNY and CDR2 SVGAGI (reference sequence). Trimming removed 5 bases from V and 5 bases from J; junction bases left unmatched: 7. The CDR3 sequence is 14 residues long.

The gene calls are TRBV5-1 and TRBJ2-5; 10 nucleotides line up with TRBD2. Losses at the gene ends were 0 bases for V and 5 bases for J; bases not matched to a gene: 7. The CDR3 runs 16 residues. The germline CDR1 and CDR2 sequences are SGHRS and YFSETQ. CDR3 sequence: CASSLAPSGSGETQYF. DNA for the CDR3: TGCGCCAGCAGCTTGGCCCCTAGCGGGAGTGGGGAGACCCAGTACTTC.

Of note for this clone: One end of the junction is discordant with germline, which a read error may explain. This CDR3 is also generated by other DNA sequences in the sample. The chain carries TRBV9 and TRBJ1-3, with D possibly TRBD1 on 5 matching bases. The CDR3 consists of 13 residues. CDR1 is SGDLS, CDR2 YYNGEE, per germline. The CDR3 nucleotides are TGTGCCAGCAGCGTAGATGACAGAAACACTATATATTTT. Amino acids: CASSVDDRNTIYF.

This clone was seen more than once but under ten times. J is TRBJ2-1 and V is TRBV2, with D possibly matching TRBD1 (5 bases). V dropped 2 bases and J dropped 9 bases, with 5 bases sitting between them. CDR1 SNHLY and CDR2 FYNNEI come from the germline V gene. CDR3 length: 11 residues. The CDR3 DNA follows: TGTGCCAGCAGTGAACAGGGTGAGCAGTTCTTC. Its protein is CASSEQGEQFF.

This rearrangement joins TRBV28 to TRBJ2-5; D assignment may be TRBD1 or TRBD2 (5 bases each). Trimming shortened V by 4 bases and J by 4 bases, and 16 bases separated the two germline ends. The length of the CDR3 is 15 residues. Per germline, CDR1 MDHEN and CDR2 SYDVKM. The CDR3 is CASSSGGASLETQYF. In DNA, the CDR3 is TGTGCCAGCAGTTCTGGGGGAGCCTCATTAGAGACCCAGTACTTC.

CDR3 protein: CASSQSRAAGTQHF. The CDR3 DNA reads TGTGCCAGCAGCCAATCTCGTGCTGCGGGGACCCAGCATTTT. The gene calls are TRBV16 and TRBJ1-5; D not resolved. Trimming removed 0 bases from V and 11 bases from J, with 14 bases in between. Germline-derived CDR1 and CDR2 are KGHSY and FQNENV. The CDR3 has 14 amino acids.

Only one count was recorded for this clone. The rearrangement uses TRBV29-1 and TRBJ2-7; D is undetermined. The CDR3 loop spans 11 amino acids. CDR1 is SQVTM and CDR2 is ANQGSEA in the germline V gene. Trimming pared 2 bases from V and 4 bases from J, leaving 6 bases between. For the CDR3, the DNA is TGCAGCGTTGAACGGCAGTACGAGCAGTACTTC. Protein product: CSVERQYEQYF.

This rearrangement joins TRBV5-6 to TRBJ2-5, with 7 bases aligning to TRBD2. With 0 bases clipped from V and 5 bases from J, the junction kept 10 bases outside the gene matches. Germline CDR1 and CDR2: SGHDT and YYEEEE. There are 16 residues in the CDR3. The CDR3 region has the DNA TGTGCCAGCAGCTTGGTGCCCAGCGGGATCGGGGAGACCCAGTACTTC. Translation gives CASSLVPSGIGETQYF.

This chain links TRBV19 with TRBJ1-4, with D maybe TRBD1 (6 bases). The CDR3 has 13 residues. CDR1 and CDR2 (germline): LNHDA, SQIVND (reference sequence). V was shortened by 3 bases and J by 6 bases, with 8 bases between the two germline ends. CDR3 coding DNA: TGTGCCAGTAGTATTTACAGGGATGAAAAACTGTTTTTT. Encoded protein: CASSIYRDEKLFF.

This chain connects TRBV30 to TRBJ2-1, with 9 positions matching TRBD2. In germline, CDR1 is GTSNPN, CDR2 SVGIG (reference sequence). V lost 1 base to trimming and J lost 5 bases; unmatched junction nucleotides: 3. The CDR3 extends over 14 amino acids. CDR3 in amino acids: CAWSGGRGDNEQFF. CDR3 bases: TGTGCCTGGAGTGGCGGGAGGGGGGACAATGAGCAGTTCTTC.

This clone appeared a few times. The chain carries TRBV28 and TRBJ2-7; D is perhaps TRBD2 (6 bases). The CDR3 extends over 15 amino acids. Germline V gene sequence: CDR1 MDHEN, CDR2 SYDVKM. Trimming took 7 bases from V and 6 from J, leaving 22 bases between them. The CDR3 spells CASTMGGVSHGEQYF. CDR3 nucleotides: TGTGCCAGCACCATGGGAGGCGTCTCCCATGGCGAGCAGTACTTC.

The CDR3 DNA follows: TGCGCCAGCAGCCAAGATCGCGGGACACCCTATGGCTACACCTTC. It translates to CASSQDRGTPYGYTF. The chain joins TRBV4-1 to TRBJ1-2; D possibly corresponds to TRBD1 (6 bases). The CDR3 contains 15 residues. Trimming removed 0 bases at V and 4 bases at J, with 12 bases between. Germline assignment: CDR1 MGHRA and CDR2 YSYEKL.

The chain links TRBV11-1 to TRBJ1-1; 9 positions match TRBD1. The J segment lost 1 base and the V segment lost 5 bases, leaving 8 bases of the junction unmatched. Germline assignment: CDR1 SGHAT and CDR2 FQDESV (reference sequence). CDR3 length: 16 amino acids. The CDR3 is CASSRGDRVENTEAFF. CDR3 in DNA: TGTGCCAGCAGCCGCGGGGACAGGGTTGAGAACACTGAAGCTTTCTTT.

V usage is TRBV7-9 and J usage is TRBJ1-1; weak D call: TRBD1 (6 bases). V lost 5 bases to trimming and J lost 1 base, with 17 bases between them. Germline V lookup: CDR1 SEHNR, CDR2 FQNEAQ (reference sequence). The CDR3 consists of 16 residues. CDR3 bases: TGTGCCAGCAGCGATTCAGGGGTCCCAAGGAACACTGAAGCTTTCTTT. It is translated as CASSDSGVPRNTEAFF.

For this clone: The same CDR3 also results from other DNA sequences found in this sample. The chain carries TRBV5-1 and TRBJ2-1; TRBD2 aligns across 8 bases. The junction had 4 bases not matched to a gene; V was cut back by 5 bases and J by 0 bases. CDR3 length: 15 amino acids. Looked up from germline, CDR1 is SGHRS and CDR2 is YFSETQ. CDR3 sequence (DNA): TGCGCCAGCAGTTTCACTAGCGGCTCCTACAATGAGCAGTTCTTC. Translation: CASSFTSGSYNEQFF.

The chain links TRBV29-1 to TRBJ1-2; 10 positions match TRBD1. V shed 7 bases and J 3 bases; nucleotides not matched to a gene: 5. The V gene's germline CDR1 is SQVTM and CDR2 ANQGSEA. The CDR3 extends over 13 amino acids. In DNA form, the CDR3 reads TGCAGCGCCCACGGACAGGGGGACTATGGCTACACCTTC. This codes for CSAHGQGDYGYTF.

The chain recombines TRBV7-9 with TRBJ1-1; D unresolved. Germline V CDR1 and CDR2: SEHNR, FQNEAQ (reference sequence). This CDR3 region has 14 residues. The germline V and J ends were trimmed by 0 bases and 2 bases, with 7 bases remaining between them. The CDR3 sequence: CASSLAAVNTEAFF. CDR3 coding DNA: TGTGCCAGCAGCTTAGCTGCAGTCAACACTGAAGCTTTCTTT.

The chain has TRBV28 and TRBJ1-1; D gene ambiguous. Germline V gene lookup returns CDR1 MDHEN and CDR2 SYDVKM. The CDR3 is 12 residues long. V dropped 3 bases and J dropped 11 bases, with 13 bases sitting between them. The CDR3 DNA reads TGTGCCAGCAGTTTGGGAGGGCCTTGGGCTTTCTTT. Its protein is CASSLGGPWAFF.

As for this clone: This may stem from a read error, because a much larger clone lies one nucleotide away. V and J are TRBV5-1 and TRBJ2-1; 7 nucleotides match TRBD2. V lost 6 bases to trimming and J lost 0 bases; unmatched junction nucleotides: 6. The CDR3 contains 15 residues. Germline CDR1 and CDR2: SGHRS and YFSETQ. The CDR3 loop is CASTHSSGSYNEQFF. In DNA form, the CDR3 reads TGCGCCAGCACACACTCTAGCGGCTCCTACAATGAGCAGTTCTTC.

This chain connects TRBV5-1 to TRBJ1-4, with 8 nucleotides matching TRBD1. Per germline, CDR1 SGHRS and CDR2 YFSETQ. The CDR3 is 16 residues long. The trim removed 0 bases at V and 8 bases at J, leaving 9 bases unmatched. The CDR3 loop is CASSLAPQGAGEKLFF. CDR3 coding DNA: TGCGCCAGCAGCTTGGCCCCCCAGGGGGCTGGGGAAAAACTGTTTTTT.

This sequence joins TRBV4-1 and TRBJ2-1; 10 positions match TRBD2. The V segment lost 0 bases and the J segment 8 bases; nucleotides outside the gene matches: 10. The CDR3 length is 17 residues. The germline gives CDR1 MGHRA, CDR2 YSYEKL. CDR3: CASSQDPPTSGRDEQFF. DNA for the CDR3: TGCGCCAGCAGCCAAGACCCCCCGACTAGCGGGCGGGATGAGCAGTTCTTC.

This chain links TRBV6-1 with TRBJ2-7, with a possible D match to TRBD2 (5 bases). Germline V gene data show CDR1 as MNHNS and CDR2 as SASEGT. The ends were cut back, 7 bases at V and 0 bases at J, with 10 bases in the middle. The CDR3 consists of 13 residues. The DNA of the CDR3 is TGTGCCAGCATTCGAGGGAGCTCCTACGAGCAGTACTTC. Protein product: CASIRGSSYEQYF.

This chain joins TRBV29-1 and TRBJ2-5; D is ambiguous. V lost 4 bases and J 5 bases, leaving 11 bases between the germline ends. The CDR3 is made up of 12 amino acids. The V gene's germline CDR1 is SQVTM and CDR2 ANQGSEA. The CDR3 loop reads CSVGNSQETQYF. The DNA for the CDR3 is TGCAGCGTTGGAAATAGCCAGGAGACCCAGTACTTC.

CDR3: CASSYLGQGWAFF. The CDR3 bases are TGTGCCAGCAGTTACTTAGGGCAGGGATGGGCTTTCTTT. The chain combines TRBV6-5 with TRBJ1-1; possible D gene TRBD1, 5 bases. With 1 base removed from V and 11 bases from J, the gap between germline ends came to 14 bases. The CDR3 extends over 13 amino acids. Per the germline V gene, CDR1 is MNHEY and CDR2 is SVGAGI.